Listed here is a single TCR beta chain. Its antigen remains unidentified. This CDR3 has 13 residues. Germline CDR1 and CDR2: SGHAT and FQNNGV. With V trimmed by 5 bases and J by 9 bases, 4 bases remained unmatched. This sample is part of a study of vaccination and CD4 T cells after COVID-19. Study summary: Each participant underwent a two-dose regimen of either the BNT162b2 or the mRNA-1273 vaccine. Study outcomes and limitations: From about 20 to 38, the median of SARS-CoV-2-reactive clonotypes rose without reaching significance.

Cultured CD4+ T-cell DNA underwent Oncomine TCR Beta short-read sequencing. TCRdb used MiXCR to reprocess the PCR reads, holding one entry per CDR3 protein. The table lists 10,000 to 15,000 distinct CDR3 sequences, roughly 53% of them singletons. Treatment described: approximately nine-day PBMC culture with coronavirus spike peptide pools or control peptides (ViraFEST assay). The receptor's source is a human donor who had recovered from COVID-19. Sequences were obtained from CD4+ T cells from blood, cultured in vitro. The genes are TRBV11-2 and TRBJ2-1; 10 nucleotides align to TRBD2. The CDR3 sequence: CASSLAGAREQFF. In DNA form, the CDR3 reads TGTGCCAGCAGCCTAGCGGGGGCGCGTGAGCAGTTCTTC.